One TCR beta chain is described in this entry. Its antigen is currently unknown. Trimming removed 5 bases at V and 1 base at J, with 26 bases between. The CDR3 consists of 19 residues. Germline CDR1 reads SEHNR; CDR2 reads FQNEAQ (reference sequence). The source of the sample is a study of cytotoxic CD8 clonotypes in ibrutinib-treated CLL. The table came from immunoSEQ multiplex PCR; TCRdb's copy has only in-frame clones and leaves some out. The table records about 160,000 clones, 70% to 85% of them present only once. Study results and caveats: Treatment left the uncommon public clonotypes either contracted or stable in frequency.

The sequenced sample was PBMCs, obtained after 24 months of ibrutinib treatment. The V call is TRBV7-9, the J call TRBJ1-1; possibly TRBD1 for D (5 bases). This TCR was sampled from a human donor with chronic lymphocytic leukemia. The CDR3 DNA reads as TGTGCCAGCAGCCATTTAAGGTCTGGGGTATTTGGGGGGAACACTGAAGCTTTCTTT. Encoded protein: CASSHLRSGVFGGNTEAFF. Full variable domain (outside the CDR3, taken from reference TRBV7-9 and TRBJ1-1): DTGVSQNPRHKITKRGQNVTFRCDPISEHNRLYWYRQTLGQGPEFLTYFQNEAQLEKSRLLSDRFSAERPKGSFSTLEIQRTEQGDSAMYLCASSHLRSGVFGGNTEAFFGQGTRLTVV.